The clone carrying this T cell receptor beta chain was seen at least ten times. Its antigen is unidentified. TCR alpha and beta CDR3 regions were amplified from RNA using iRepertoire nested multiplex PCR. One entry per CDR3 protein, called by TCRdb with MiXCR from the multiplex PCR reads. Here the sample spans some 90,000 distinct CDR3 sequences, roughly 40% being singletons. This CDR3 comprises 15 residues. Germline loops: CDR1 MDHEN, CDR2 SYDVKM. Trimming removed 1 base from V and 5 bases from J, with 12 bases in between. The data derive from a study of glioma-infiltrating T cells. Broader study findings: Only very few CDR3 sequences appeared in both tissue and blood.

The source material was glioma tissue, nonneoplastic brain tissue, or PBMCs (not recorded which). The chain has TRBV28 and TRBJ2-4; possible D gene TRBD2, 5 bases. This receptor was obtained from a human donor with low-grade glioma or glioblastoma, undergoing nonglioma brain surgery, or in good health (not recorded which). The CDR3 DNA reads as TGTGCCAGCAGTTTATCGGGTGGGAGACAAAACATTCAGTACTTC. Protein: CASSLSGGRQNIQYF.